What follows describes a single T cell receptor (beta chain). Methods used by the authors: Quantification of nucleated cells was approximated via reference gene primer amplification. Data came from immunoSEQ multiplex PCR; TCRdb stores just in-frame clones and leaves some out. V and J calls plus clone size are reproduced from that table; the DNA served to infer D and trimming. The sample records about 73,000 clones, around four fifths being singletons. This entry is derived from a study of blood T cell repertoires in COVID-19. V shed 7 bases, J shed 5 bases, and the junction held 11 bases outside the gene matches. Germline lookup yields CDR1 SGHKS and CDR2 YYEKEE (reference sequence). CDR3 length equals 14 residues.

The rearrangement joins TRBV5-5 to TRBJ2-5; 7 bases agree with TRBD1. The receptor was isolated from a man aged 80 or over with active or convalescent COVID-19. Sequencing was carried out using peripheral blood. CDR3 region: CASSWGRGLETQYF. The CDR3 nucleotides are TGTGCCAGCTCTTGGGGCAGGGGGTTGGAGACCCAGTACTTC.